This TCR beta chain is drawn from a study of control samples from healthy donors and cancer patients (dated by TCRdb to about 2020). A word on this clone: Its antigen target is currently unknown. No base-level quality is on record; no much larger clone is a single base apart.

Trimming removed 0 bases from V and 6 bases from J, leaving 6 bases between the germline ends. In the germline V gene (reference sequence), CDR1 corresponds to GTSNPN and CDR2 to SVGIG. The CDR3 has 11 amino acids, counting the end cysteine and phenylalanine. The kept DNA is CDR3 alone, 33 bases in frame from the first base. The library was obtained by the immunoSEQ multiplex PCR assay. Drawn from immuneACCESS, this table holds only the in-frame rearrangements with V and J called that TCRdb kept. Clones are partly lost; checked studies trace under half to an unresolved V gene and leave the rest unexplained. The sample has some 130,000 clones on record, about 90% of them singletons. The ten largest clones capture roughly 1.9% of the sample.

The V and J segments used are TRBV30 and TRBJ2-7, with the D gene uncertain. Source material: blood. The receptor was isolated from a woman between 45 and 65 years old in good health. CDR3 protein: CAWSVSVEQYF. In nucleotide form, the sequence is TGTGCCTGGAGTGTAAGCGTCGAGCAGTACTTC.